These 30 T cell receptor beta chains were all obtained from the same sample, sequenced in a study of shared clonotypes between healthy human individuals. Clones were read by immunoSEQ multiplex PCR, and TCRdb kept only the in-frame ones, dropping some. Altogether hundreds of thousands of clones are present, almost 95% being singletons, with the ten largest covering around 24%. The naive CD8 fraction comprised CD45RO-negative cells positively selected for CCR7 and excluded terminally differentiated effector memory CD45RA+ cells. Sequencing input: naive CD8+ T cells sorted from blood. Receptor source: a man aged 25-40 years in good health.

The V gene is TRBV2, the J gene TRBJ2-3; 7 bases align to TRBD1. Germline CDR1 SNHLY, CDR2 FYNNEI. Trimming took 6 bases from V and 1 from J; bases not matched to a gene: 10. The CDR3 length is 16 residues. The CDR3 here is CASRSYTGDRTDTQYF. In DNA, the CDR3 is TGTGCCAGCAGATCCTATACAGGGGACCGCACAGATACGCAGTATTTT.

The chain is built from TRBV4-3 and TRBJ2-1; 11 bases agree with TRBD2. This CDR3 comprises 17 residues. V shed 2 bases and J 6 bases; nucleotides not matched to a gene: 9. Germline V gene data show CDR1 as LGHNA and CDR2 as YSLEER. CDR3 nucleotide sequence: TGCGCCAGCAGCCAATTAGCGGGAGGGCAATTGGGCAATGAGCAGTTCTTC. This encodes CASSQLAGGQLGNEQFF.

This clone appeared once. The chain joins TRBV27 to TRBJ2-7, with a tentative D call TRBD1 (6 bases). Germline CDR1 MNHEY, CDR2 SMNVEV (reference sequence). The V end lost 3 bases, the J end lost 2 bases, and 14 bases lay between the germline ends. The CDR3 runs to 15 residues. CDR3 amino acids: CASSLDSLPTYEQYF. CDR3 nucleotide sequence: TGTGCCAGCAGTTTGGACAGCCTTCCAACCTACGAGCAGTACTTC.

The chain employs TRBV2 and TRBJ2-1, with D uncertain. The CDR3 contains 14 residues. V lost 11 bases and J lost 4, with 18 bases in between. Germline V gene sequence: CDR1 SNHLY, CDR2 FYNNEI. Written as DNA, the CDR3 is TGTGCCGGAACATCCCCGCTACCATACAATGAGCAGTTCTTC. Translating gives CAGTSPLPYNEQFF.

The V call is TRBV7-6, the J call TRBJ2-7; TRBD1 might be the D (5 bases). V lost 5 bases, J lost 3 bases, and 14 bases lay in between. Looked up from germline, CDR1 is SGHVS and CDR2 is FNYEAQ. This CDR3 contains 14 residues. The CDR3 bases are TGTGCCAGCAGCCCATTTTTAGGGGACTACGAGCAGTACTTC. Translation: CASSPFLGDYEQYF.

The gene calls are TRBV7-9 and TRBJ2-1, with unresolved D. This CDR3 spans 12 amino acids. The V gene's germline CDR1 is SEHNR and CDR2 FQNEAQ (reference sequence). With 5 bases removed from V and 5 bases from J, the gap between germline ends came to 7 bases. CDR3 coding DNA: TGTGCCAGCAGCGGGTCCCACAATGAGCAGTTCTTC. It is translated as CASSGSHNEQFF.

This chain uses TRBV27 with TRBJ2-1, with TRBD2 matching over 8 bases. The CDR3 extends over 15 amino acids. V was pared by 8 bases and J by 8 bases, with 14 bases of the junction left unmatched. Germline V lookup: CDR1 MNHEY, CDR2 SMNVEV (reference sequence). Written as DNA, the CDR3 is TGTGCCAGCGGTCAGACTAGCGAGGGGTCCCATGAGCAGTTCTTC. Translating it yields CASGQTSEGSHEQFF.

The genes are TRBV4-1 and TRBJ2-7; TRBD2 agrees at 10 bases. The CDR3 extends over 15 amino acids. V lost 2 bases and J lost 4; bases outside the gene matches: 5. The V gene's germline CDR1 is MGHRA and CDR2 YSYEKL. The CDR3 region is CASSQKGTSAYEQYF. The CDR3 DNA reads TGCGCCAGCAGCCAAAAAGGGACTAGCGCGTACGAGCAGTACTTC.

The CDR3 DNA reads TGTGCCATCACCCGAGGGCCCTATTACGAGCAGTACTTC. Protein product: CAITRGPYYEQYF. The chain couples TRBV28 to TRBJ2-7, with D possibly matching TRBD2 (5 bases). Between the trimmed V and J ends, which lost 10 bases and 4 bases, there was a span of 17 bases. Per the germline V gene, CDR1 is MDHEN and CDR2 is SYDVKM. CDR3 length equals 13 residues.

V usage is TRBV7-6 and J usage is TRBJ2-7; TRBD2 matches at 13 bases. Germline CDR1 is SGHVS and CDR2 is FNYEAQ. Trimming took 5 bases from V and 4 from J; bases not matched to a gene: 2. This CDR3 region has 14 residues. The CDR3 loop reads CASSEGLAGYEQYF. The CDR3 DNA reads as TGTGCCAGCAGCGAGGGACTAGCGGGATACGAGCAGTACTTC.

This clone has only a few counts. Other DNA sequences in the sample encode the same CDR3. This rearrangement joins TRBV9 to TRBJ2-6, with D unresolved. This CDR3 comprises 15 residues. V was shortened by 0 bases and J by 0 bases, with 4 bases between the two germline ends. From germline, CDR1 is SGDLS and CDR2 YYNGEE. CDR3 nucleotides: TGTGCCAGCAGCGTAGGGAGCTCTGGGGCCAACGTCCTGACTTTC. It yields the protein CASSVGSSGANVLTF.

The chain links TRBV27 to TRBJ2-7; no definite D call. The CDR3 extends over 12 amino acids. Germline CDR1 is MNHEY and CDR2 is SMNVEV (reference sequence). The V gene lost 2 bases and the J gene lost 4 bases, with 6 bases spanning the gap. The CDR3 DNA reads TGTGCCAGCAGTTTAAAATTTTACGAGCAGTACTTC. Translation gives CASSLKFYEQYF.

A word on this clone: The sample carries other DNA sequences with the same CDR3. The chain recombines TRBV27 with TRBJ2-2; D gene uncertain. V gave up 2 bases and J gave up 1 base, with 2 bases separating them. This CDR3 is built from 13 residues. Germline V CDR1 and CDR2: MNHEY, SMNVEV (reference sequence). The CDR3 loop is CASSLRNTGELFF. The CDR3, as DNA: TGTGCCAGCAGTTTAAGGAACACCGGGGAGCTGTTTTTT.

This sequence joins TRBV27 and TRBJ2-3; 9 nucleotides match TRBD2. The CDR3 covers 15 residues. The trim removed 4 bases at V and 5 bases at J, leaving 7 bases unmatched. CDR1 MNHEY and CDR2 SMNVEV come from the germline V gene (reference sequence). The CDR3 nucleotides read TGTGCCAGCAGTTCCTTAGCGGGAGAGGGAGATACGCAGTATTTT. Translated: CASSSLAGEGDTQYF.

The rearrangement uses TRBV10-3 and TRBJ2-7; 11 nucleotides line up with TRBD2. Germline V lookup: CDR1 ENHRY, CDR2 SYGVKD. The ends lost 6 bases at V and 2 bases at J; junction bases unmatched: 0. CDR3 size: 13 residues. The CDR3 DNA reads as TGTGCCATCAGGACTAGCGGGACCTACGAGCAGTACTTC. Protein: CAIRTSGTYEQYF.

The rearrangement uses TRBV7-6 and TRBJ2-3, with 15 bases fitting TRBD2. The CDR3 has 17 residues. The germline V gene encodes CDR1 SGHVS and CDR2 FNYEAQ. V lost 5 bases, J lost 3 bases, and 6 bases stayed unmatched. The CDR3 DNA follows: TGTGCCAGCAGCCCCGGACTAGCGGGAGGGCCAACAGATACGCAGTATTTT. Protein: CASSPGLAGGPTDTQYF. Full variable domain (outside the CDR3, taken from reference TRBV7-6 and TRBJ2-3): GAGVSQSPRYKVTKRGQDVALRCDPISGHVSLYWYRQALGQGPEFLTYFNYEAQQDKSGLPNDRFSAERPEGSISTLTIQRTEQRDSAMYRCASSPGLAGGPTDTQYFGPGTRLTVL.

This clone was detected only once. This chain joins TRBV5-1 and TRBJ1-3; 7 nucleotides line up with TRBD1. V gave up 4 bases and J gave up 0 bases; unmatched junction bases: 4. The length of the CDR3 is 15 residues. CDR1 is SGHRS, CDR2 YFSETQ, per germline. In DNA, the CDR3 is TGCGCCAGCAGCCACGGGACAGACTCTGGAAACACCATATATTTT. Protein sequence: CASSHGTDSGNTIYF.

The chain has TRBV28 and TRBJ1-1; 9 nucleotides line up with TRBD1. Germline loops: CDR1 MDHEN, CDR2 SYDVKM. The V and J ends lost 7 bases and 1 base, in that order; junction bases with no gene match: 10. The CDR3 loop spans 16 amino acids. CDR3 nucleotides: TGTGCCAGCATGGGGCCGGACAGGGGTTCGAACACTGAAGCTTTCTTT. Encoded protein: CASMGPDRGSNTEAFF.

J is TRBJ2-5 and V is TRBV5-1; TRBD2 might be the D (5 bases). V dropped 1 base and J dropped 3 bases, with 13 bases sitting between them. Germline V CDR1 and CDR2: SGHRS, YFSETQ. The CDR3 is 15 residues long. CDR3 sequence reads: CASSLLQIGEETQYF. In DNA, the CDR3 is TGCGCCAGCAGCTTGCTCCAAATCGGGGAAGAGACCCAGTACTTC.

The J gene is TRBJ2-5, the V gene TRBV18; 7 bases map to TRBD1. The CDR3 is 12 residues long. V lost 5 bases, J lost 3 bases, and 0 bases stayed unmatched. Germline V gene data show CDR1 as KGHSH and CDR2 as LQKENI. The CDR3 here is CASSGTEETQYF. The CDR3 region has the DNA TGTGCCAGCTCAGGGACAGAAGAGACCCAGTACTTC.

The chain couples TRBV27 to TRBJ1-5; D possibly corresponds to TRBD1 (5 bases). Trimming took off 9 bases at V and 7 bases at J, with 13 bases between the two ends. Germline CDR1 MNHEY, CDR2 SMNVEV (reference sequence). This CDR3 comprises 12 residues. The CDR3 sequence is CASGGGGQPQHF. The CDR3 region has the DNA TGTGCCAGTGGGGGGGGAGGCCAGCCCCAGCATTTT.

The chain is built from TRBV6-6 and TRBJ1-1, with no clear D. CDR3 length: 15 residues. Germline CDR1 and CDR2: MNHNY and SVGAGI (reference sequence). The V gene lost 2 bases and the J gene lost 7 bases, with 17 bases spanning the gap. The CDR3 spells CASSYLTMGGDEAFF. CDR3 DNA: TGTGCCAGCAGTTACCTGACGATGGGCGGAGATGAAGCTTTCTTT.

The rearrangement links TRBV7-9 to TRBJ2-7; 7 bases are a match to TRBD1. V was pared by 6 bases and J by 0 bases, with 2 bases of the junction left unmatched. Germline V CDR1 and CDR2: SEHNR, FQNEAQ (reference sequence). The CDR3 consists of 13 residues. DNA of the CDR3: TGTGCCAGCAGACAGGGGAGCTCCTACGAGCAGTACTTC. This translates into CASRQGSSYEQYF.

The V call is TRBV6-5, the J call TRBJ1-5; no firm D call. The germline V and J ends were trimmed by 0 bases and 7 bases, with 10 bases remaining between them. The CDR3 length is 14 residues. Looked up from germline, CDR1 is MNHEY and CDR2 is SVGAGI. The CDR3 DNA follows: TGTGCCAGCAGTTACTCGAAAGGTGGCCAGCCCCAGCATTTT. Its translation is CASSYSKGGQPQHF.

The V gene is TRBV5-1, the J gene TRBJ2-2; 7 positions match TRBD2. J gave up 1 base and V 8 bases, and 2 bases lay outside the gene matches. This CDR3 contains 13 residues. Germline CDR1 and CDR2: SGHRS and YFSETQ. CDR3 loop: CARERENTGELFF. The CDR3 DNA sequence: TGCGCCAGAGAGCGGGAGAACACCGGGGAGCTGTTTTTT.

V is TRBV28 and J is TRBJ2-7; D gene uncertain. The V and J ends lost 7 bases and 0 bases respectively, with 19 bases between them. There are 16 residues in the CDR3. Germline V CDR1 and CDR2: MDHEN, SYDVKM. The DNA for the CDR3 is TGTGCCAGCAATTCCCTTAGGAATTCCGTCTCCTACGAGCAGTACTTC. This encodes CASNSLRNSVSYEQYF.

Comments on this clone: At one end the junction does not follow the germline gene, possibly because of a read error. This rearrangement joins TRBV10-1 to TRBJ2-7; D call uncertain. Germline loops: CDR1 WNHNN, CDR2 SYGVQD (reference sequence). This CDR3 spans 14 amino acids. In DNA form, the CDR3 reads TGCGCCAGCAGTCGCGATGGGTCGTCCTCCGAGCAGTACTTC. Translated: CASSRDGSSSEQYF.

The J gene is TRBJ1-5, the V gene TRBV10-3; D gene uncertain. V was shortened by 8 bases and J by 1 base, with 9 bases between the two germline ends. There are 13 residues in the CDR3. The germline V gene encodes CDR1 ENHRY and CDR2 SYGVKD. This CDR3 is CAIGFRSNQPQHF. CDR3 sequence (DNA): TGTGCCATCGGGTTCAGAAGCAATCAGCCCCAGCATTTT.

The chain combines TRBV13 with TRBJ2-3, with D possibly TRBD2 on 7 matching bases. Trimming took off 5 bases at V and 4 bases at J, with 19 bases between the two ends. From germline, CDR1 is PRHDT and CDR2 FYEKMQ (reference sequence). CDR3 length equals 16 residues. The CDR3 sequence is CASSPLGAGDSDTQYF. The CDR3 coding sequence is TGTGCCAGCAGCCCCTTGGGGGCGGGAGACTCAGATACGCAGTATTTT. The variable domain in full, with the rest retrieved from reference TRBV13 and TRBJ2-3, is AAGVIQSPRHLIKEKRETATLKCYPIPRHDTVYWYQQGPGQDPQFLISFYEKMQSDKGSIPDRFSAQQFSDYHSELNMSSLELGDSALYFCASSPLGAGDSDTQYFGPGTRLTVL.

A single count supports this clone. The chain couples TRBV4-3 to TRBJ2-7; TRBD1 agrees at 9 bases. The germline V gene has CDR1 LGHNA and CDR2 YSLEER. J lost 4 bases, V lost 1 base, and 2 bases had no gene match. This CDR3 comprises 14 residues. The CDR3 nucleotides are TGCGCCAGCAGCCAAGGGGGACAGGGATACGAGCAGTACTTC. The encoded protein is CASSQGGQGYEQYF.